This T cell receptor beta chain derives from a study of cytomegalovirus exposure and HLA in healthy donors. Those who donated were healthy bone marrow donors. This clone showed up just once. V was trimmed by 2 bases and J by 2 bases, leaving 13 bases between them. From germline, CDR1 is WNHNN and CDR2 SYGVQD (reference sequence). The CDR3 is 16 amino acids. A multiplex PCR was run with 60 Vbeta primers and 13 Jbeta primers. Measured with immunoSEQ multiplex PCR; TCRdb has only the in-frame clones, and not every one. The sample has approximately 140,000 clones; just over 70% are singletons. The chain employs TRBV10-1 and TRBJ2-1; D uncertain. The sequence came from a woman aged 60 to 75 in good health and CMV-seropositive. Specimen: PBMCs. The CDR3 nucleotides read TGCGCCAGCAGTGAGCATACCCAGACAACCTACAATGAGCAGTTCTTC. It is translated as CASSEHTQTTYNEQFF.